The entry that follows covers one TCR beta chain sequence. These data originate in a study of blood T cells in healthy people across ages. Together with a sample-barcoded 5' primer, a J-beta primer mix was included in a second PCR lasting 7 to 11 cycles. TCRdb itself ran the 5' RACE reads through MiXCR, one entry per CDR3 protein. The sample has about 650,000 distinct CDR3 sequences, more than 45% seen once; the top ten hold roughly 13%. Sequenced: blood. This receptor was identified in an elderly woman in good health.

This chain's CDR3 is CASSPGLAGPRGAHSYNEQFF. The CDR3 DNA follows: TGTGCCAGCAGCCCGGGACTAGCGGGGCCTAGGGGGGCCCACTCCTACAATGAGCAGTTCTTC. V gene TRBV7-8 combines with J gene TRBJ2-1, with TRBD2 matching over 13 bases. Germline CDR1 SGHVS, CDR2 FQNEAQ. Germline trimming cut 5 bases from V and 0 bases from J; bases unmatched to any gene: 16. The CDR3 covers 21 residues.